A single sample gave rise to the 32 T cell receptor beta chains below, sequenced in a study of cytomegalovirus exposure and HLA in healthy donors. The PCR made use of 60 Vbeta and 13 Jbeta primers. Profiled with immunoSEQ multiplex PCR; TCRdb holds only in-frame clones, not every one. The table lists more than 90,000 clones, roughly three quarters of them singletons. Sequenced input: PBMCs. These receptors were obtained from a female donor in good health and CMV-seronegative.

The chain joins TRBV7-3 to TRBJ2-5; D is perhaps TRBD2 (6 bases). Per germline, CDR1 SGHTA and CDR2 FQGTGA. The V end was cut by 2 bases, the J end by 5 bases, with 12 bases between. The CDR3 spans 14 residues. CDR3 sequence (DNA): TGTGCCAGCAGCTTAGTGGGAGGAAGCGAGACCCAGTACTTC. It specifies CASSLVGGSETQYF.

The chain links TRBV6-1 to TRBJ1-5; D is perhaps TRBD1 (6 bases). The CDR3 is 15 residues long. The V end was cut by 5 bases, the J end by 5 bases, with 16 bases between. Germline CDR1 and CDR2: MNHNS and SASEGT. The CDR3 sequence is CASSFRGAAHQPQHF. In nucleotides, the CDR3 is TGTGCCAGCAGTTTCCGGGGGGCGGCTCATCAGCCCCAGCATTTT.

V gene TRBV29-1 combines with J gene TRBJ1-2; 7 bases are shared with TRBD1. V shed 4 bases and J 4 bases; nucleotides not matched to a gene: 6. This CDR3 is built from 13 residues. Germline CDR1 SQVTM, CDR2 ANQGSEA. The CDR3 DNA is TGCAGCGTTGGGGAGACAGGGCTCTATGGCTACACCTTC. It codes for CSVGETGLYGYTF.

The chain links TRBV11-3 to TRBJ2-3; tentative D call: TRBD2 (6 bases). This CDR3 contains 15 residues. Deletions cut 5 bases from V and 4 bases from J, with 16 bases between. Germline CDR1 reads SGHNT; CDR2 reads YENEEA. The CDR3 here is CASSPGGGSPDTQYF. CDR3 nucleotide sequence: TGTGCCAGCAGCCCAGGTGGGGGGTCCCCAGATACGCAGTATTTT.

The chain couples TRBV5-4 to TRBJ2-1, with 10 bases lining up with TRBD2. This CDR3 spans 15 amino acids. The V and J ends lost 4 bases and 2 bases, in that order; junction bases with no gene match: 3. Per the germline V gene, CDR1 is SGHNT and CDR2 is YYREEE (reference sequence). The CDR3 here is CASSQTSGTYNEQFF. The CDR3 nucleotides read TGTGCCAGCAGCCAAACTAGCGGGACCTACAATGAGCAGTTCTTC. Looking up the rest from reference TRBV5-4 and TRBJ2-1 gives the full variable domain: ETGVTQSPTHLIKTRGQQVTLRCSSQSGHNTVSWYQQALGQGPQFIFQYYREEENGRGNFPPRFSGLQFPNYSSELNVNALELDDSALYLCASSQTSGTYNEQFFGPGTRLTVL.

The chain has TRBV7-9 and TRBJ2-7; D is perhaps TRBD2 (7 bases). With 11 bases removed from V and 2 bases from J, the gap between germline ends came to 13 bases. This CDR3 has 12 amino acids. The germline gives CDR1 SEHNR, CDR2 FQNEAQ (reference sequence). The CDR3 loop reads CAGGGEPYEQYF. As DNA, the CDR3 is TGTGCCGGCGGGGGCGAACCCTACGAGCAGTACTTC.

V gene TRBV23-1 combines with J gene TRBJ2-5; the match to TRBD1 covers 9 bases. The last part of the DNA fits TRBJ2-7 better; the J call may be wrong. TRBV23-1 is reported as an ORF; its role is uncertain. This CDR3 has 15 amino acids. CDR3 nucleotide sequence: TGCGCCAGCAAAAAAAACCGGGACAGGGCCTACGAGCAGTACTTC. Its protein is CASKKNRDRAYEQYF.

The chain combines TRBV27 with TRBJ2-3; D is ambiguous. The germline V and J ends were trimmed by 5 bases and 4 bases, with 7 bases remaining between them. The CDR3 is 12 residues long. The V gene's germline CDR1 is MNHEY and CDR2 SMNVEV (reference sequence). CDR3 region: CASSTRADTQYF. The DNA of the CDR3 is TGTGCCAGCAGTACCCGAGCAGATACGCAGTATTTT.

In its sample, this clone was seen a few times. The rearrangement joins TRBV5-4 to TRBJ2-7; no clear D. The CDR3 runs to 12 residues. Germline V gene lookup returns CDR1 SGHNT and CDR2 YYREEE (reference sequence). The V end lost 3 bases, the J end lost 2 bases, and 6 bases lay between the germline ends. The CDR3 reads CASSYDTYEQYF. CDR3 bases: TGTGCCAGCAGCTATGACACCTACGAGCAGTACTTC.

The sample holds a few counts of this clone. The V gene is TRBV13, the J gene TRBJ1-2, with D perhaps matching TRBD1 (6 bases). In germline, CDR1 is PRHDT, CDR2 FYEKMQ (reference sequence). This CDR3 has 13 amino acids. Deletions cut 5 bases from V and 4 bases from J, with 11 bases between. The CDR3 nucleotides read TGTGCCAGCAGCGTTACAGGGAGCTATGGCTACACCTTC. Amino acid sequence: CASSVTGSYGYTF.

The V gene is TRBV19, the J gene TRBJ1-1; D ambiguous. CDR3 length: 15 residues. The V and J ends lost 2 bases and 6 bases respectively, with 16 bases between them. Germline V lookup: CDR1 LNHDA, CDR2 SQIVND (reference sequence). Here the CDR3 reads CASSILSVKRAEAFF. In DNA form, the CDR3 reads TGTGCCAGTAGTATACTCTCAGTAAAGAGGGCTGAAGCTTTCTTT.

The chain couples TRBV7-6 to TRBJ1-1, with D maybe TRBD1 (6 bases). CDR1 and CDR2 (germline): SGHVS, FNYEAQ. The CDR3 totals 15 residues. Trimming took off 1 base at V and 5 bases at J, with 14 bases between the two ends. This chain's CDR3 is CASSLGPGAATEAFF. DNA of the CDR3: TGTGCCAGCAGCTTAGGGCCAGGGGCGGCGACTGAAGCTTTCTTT.

The rearrangement links TRBV6-1 to TRBJ2-3; perhaps TRBD1 as D (6 bases). The CDR3 is 17 amino acids. Germline CDR1 is MNHNS and CDR2 is SASEGT. The V end lost 4 bases, the J end lost 0 bases, and 17 bases lay between the germline ends. The CDR3, as DNA: TGTGCCAGCAGTGCCGACAGGCCTACGCCTAGCACAGATACGCAGTATTTT. Translation gives CASSADRPTPSTDTQYF.

This chain uses TRBV15 with TRBJ2-1; 9 positions agree with TRBD2. CDR3 length equals 18 residues. Per germline, CDR1 LNHNV and CDR2 YYDKDF (reference sequence). Trimming cost V 1 base and J 4 bases; bases outside gene matches: 11. CDR3 loop: CATSRGSLERGVYNEQFF. The DNA for the CDR3 is TGTGCCACCAGCAGAGGGAGCCTGGAGCGGGGGGTATACAATGAGCAGTTCTTC.

V and J are TRBV6-1 and TRBJ1-1; D gene uncertain. This CDR3 has 14 amino acids. Germline assignment: CDR1 MNHNS and CDR2 SASEGT. Trimming cost V 4 bases and J 4 bases, with 13 bases left between them. The CDR3 DNA reads as TGTGCCAGCAGTGTACGGGGATGGGCCACTGAAGCTTTCTTT. Its protein product is CASSVRGWATEAFF.

This CDR3 is CASSTESSYNEQFF. The CDR3 coding sequence is TGTGCCAGCAGTACAGAGAGCTCCTACAATGAGCAGTTCTTC. The rearrangement uses TRBV2 and TRBJ2-1; D uncertain. Trimming shortened V by 5 bases and J by 0 bases, and 8 bases separated the two germline ends. Germline CDR1 reads SNHLY; CDR2 reads FYNNEI. CDR3 length: 14 residues.

In this sample, this clone turned up many times. The chain recombines TRBV5-6 with TRBJ1-1; tentative D call: TRBD1 (5 bases). Trimming removed 4 bases from V and 6 bases from J, with 13 bases in between. The CDR3 is 13 amino acids. Germline V gene data show CDR1 as SGHDT and CDR2 as YYEEEE. CDR3 amino acids: CASSPAPGAEAFF. In DNA form, the CDR3 reads TGTGCCAGCAGCCCCGCCCCGGGGGCTGAAGCTTTCTTT.

The V and J genes are TRBV27 and TRBJ1-2; 7 bases agree with TRBD1. This CDR3 spans 14 amino acids. Germline CDR1 reads MNHEY; CDR2 reads SMNVEV (reference sequence). V dropped 4 bases and J dropped 2; count of bases not matched to a gene: 4. CDR3 region: CASSYQQGNYGYTF. CDR3 sequence (DNA): TGTGCCAGCAGTTACCAACAGGGGAACTATGGCTACACCTTC.

The rearrangement links TRBV2 to TRBJ1-3; 8 bases map to TRBD1. This CDR3 region has 13 residues. The V and J ends lost 4 bases and 4 bases, in that order; junction bases with no gene match: 0. CDR1 is SNHLY and CDR2 is FYNNEI in the germline V gene. The CDR3 protein is CASSGDRGNTIYF. CDR3 DNA: TGTGCCAGCAGTGGGGACAGGGGAAACACCATATATTTT.

As to this clone: Mismatch with germline at one junction end may stem from a read error. The chain carries TRBV10-2 and TRBJ1-4; D is possibly TRBD1 (5 bases). Germline loops: CDR1 WSHSY, CDR2 SAAADI. CDR3 length equals 15 residues. The DNA of the CDR3 is TGCGCCAGCAGTCATCCGGCCAGGGCTAAGGAAAAACTGTTTTTT. Translated, it gives CASSHPARAKEKLFF.

The chain carries TRBV9 and TRBJ2-2; possible D gene TRBD2, 5 bases. Germline CDR1 and CDR2: SGDLS and YYNGEE. This CDR3 is 15 amino acids long. V was clipped by 4 bases and J by 6 bases, with 16 bases between them. Here the CDR3 DNA reads TGTGCCAGCAGCTTACCTGGGAGTAGAGCCGGGGAGCTGTTTTTT. Protein sequence: CASSLPGSRAGELFF.

This clone has only one observation. The V gene is TRBV7-2, the J gene TRBJ1-1; D gene uncertain. The CDR3 consists of 13 residues. Germline values: CDR1 SGHTA, CDR2 FQGNSA. Trimming stripped 5 bases from V and 7 bases from J, with 14 bases between. The CDR3 nucleotides read TGTGCCAGCAGCCTATTACAAGCGGGTGAAGCTTTCTTT. Translated: CASSLLQAGEAFF.

The chain couples TRBV27 to TRBJ2-5; 13 bases align to TRBD2. The V and J ends lost 4 bases and 5 bases, in that order; junction bases with no gene match: 4. CDR3 length: 15 residues. Germline V gene sequence: CDR1 MNHEY, CDR2 SMNVEV (reference sequence). The CDR3 protein is CASSSWTSGSETQYF. The CDR3 coding sequence is TGTGCCAGCAGTTCATGGACTAGCGGGAGTGAGACCCAGTACTTC.

The V and J genes are TRBV4-2 and TRBJ2-1; D gene unclear. Trimming left V 0 bases short and J 4 bases short, with 10 bases between. The germline V gene has CDR1 LGHNA and CDR2 YNFKEQ. CDR3 length equals 15 residues. As DNA, the CDR3 is TGTGCCAGCAGCCAAGATCCACAGATTTACAATGAGCAGTTCTTC. It translates to CASSQDPQIYNEQFF.

The chain links TRBV7-2 to TRBJ2-7; 8 nucleotides align to TRBD2. Germline CDR1 SGHTA, CDR2 FQGNSA. The V gene end was trimmed by 1 base and the J gene end by 3 bases; junction bases not matched to a gene: 5. The CDR3 consists of 15 residues. The CDR3 here is CASSLGAGGLYEQYF. CDR3 bases: TGTGCCAGCAGCTTAGGGGCGGGAGGTCTCTACGAGCAGTACTTC.

V usage is TRBV5-1 and J usage is TRBJ1-1; D is uncertain. The CDR3 totals 14 residues. Between the trimmed V and J ends, which lost 3 bases and 3 bases, there was a span of 12 bases. Germline V gene lookup returns CDR1 SGHRS and CDR2 YFSETQ. The CDR3 is CASSSGGRDTEAFF. In DNA form, the CDR3 reads TGCGCCAGCAGCTCCGGCGGGAGGGACACTGAAGCTTTCTTT.

The chain employs TRBV7-2 and TRBJ2-7; 7 bases map to TRBD1. There are 16 residues in the CDR3. V lost 4 bases and J lost 3; bases outside the gene matches: 12. CDR1 SGHTA and CDR2 FQGNSA come from the germline V gene. The CDR3, as DNA: TGTGCCAGCAGCTATGACTTCCGGGACAGAAACTACGAGCAGTACTTC. Translating it yields CASSYDFRDRNYEQYF.

The chain couples TRBV5-1 to TRBJ1-2, with 8 bases lining up with TRBD1. The CDR3 covers 15 residues. V dropped 4 bases and J dropped 7; count of bases not matched to a gene: 12. Germline V gene data show CDR1 as SGHRS and CDR2 as YFSETQ. The CDR3 sequence: CASSASSQGARGYTF. The CDR3 DNA is TGCGCCAGCAGCGCCTCTTCCCAGGGGGCGCGTGGCTACACCTTC.

The chain is built from TRBV5-1 and TRBJ2-7; 9 bases map to TRBD1. V dropped 0 bases and J dropped 6; count of bases not matched to a gene: 13. The germline V gene encodes CDR1 SGHRS and CDR2 YFSETQ. This CDR3 contains 17 residues. The CDR3 DNA reads TGCGCCAGCAGCTTGGCGGCAACAGGGGGCTTAGTTTTCGAGCAGTACTTC. This codes for CASSLAATGGLVFEQYF.

V usage is TRBV5-1 and J usage is TRBJ2-7; 7 bases are a match to TRBD2. Germline loops: CDR1 SGHRS, CDR2 YFSETQ. The J segment lost 4 bases and the V segment lost 4 bases, leaving 8 bases of the junction unmatched. This CDR3 has 14 amino acids. CDR3 bases: TGCGCCAGCAGCACTGGGGAGGGTGTTTACGAGCAGTACTTC. Protein: CASSTGEGVYEQYF.

J is TRBJ2-7 and V is TRBV7-8; TRBD2 matches 11 bases. Germline assignment: CDR1 SGHVS and CDR2 FQNEAQ. Losses at the gene ends were 4 bases for V and 3 bases for J; bases not matched to a gene: 5. The CDR3 covers 15 residues. In nucleotides, the CDR3 is TGTGCCAGCAGCTCCCAGCTAGCGGGAGGCTACGAGCAGTACTTC. This encodes CASSSQLAGGYEQYF. Combining the CDR3 with reference TRBV7-8 and TRBJ2-7 gives the whole variable domain GAGVSQSPRYKVAKRGQDVALRCDPISGHVSLFWYQQALGQGPEFLTYFQNEAQLDKSGLPSDRFFAERPEGSVSTLKIQRTQQEDSAVYLCASSSQLAGGYEQYFGPGTRLTVT.

V usage is TRBV29-1 and J usage is TRBJ2-7; D may be TRBD1 (5 bases). CDR3 size: 13 residues. Germline V gene sequence: CDR1 SQVTM, CDR2 ANQGSEA. The V end was cut by 6 bases, the J end by 0 bases, with 12 bases between. The DNA of the CDR3 is TGCAGCGTCAGACAGACCAACTCCTACGAGCAGTACTTC. Its translation is CSVRQTNSYEQYF.